The 13 T cell receptor beta chains in this list originate from one sample, sequenced in a study of blood T cell repertoires in COVID-19. TCRdb's copy holds only in-frame clones and misses some; the assay was immunoSEQ multiplex PCR. Altogether over 60,000 clones are present, 90% being singletons, with the ten largest covering roughly 1.3%. The specimen sequenced was peripheral blood. These receptor sequences come from a man in his sixties with acute or convalescent COVID-19.

This chain uses TRBV6-1 with TRBJ1-5, with a possible D match to TRBD1 (6 bases). Trimming removed 1 base at V and 7 bases at J, with 14 bases between. In germline, CDR1 is MNHNS, CDR2 SASEGT. The CDR3 covers 15 residues. CDR3 in amino acids: CASSEGDRHGQPQHF. The CDR3, as DNA: TGTGCCAGCAGTGAAGGAGACAGGCACGGGCAGCCCCAGCATTTT.

The chain uses TRBV7-9 and TRBJ2-3; 13 positions match TRBD2. CDR1 and CDR2 (germline): SEHNR, FQNEAQ (reference sequence). J was trimmed by 3 bases and V by 0 bases; bases with no gene match: 6. The CDR3 is made up of 18 amino acids. CDR3 protein: CASSLATSGGPGTDTQYF. The CDR3 nucleotides are TGTGCCAGCAGCTTAGCGACTAGCGGGGGGCCCGGTACAGATACGCAGTATTTT.

J is TRBJ1-3 and V is TRBV6-1; no reliable D call. Trimming removed 0 bases from V and 2 bases from J, with 11 bases in between. The germline V gene encodes CDR1 MNHNS and CDR2 SASEGT. This CDR3 region has 16 residues. In nucleotides, the CDR3 is TGTGCCAGCAGTGAAGCTGGCGGCCGTCCTGGAAACACCATATATTTT. It encodes CASSEAGGRPGNTIYF.

The chain recombines TRBV7-8 with TRBJ2-7, with 7 positions matching TRBD1. This CDR3 spans 16 amino acids. Losses at the gene ends were 1 base for V and 2 bases for J; bases not matched to a gene: 8. Germline CDR1 reads SGHVS; CDR2 reads FQNEAQ. CDR3 nucleotides: TGTGCCAGCAGCTTAGTTTTGGGGACAGTAGCCTACGAGCAGTACTTC. It codes for CASSLVLGTVAYEQYF.

The genes are TRBV19 and TRBJ1-4; 8 nucleotides align to TRBD1. Looked up from germline, CDR1 is LNHDA and CDR2 is SQIVND (reference sequence). J lost 4 bases, V lost 5 bases, and 6 bases had no gene match. The CDR3 length is 15 residues. Here the CDR3 reads CASSSRGQDNEKLFF. DNA for the CDR3: TGTGCCAGTAGTTCCAGGGGACAGGATAATGAAAAACTGTTTTTT.

This chain connects TRBV5-1 to TRBJ2-1; 8 positions agree with TRBD1. This CDR3 has 15 amino acids. V gave up 0 bases and J gave up 2 bases; unmatched junction bases: 1. From germline, CDR1 is SGHRS and CDR2 YFSETQ. CDR3 loop: CASSLGQGTYNEQFF. The CDR3 bases are TGCGCCAGCAGCTTGGGACAGGGGACCTACAATGAGCAGTTCTTC.

The chain links TRBV5-1 to TRBJ1-1; D is perhaps TRBD1 (6 bases). With 5 bases removed from V and 5 bases from J, the gap between germline ends came to 13 bases. CDR3 length equals 13 residues. The germline V gene encodes CDR1 SGHRS and CDR2 YFSETQ. CDR3 sequence (DNA): TGCGCCAGCAGGGTAACAGGGAAGACTGAAGCTTTCTTT. It yields the protein CASRVTGKTEAFF.

A single count supports this clone. V and J are TRBV5-6 and TRBJ1-3; the D gene is possibly TRBD1 (5 bases). The CDR3 totals 15 residues. Germline V gives CDR1 SGHDT, CDR2 YYEEEE. The V end lost 1 base, the J end lost 1 base, and 9 bases lay between the germline ends. CDR3 in amino acids: CASSLRGNSGNTIYF. The CDR3 DNA sequence: TGTGCCAGCAGCTTGCGGGGGAATTCTGGAAACACCATATATTTT.

J is TRBJ1-6 and V is TRBV4-1, with 10 bases aligning to TRBD1. V trimming: 1 base; J trimming: 5 bases; junction bases outside the gene matches: 5. Germline V CDR1 and CDR2: MGHRA, YSYEKL. This CDR3 has 17 residues. This CDR3 reads CASSQARQGADNSPLHF. Written as DNA, the CDR3 is TGCGCCAGCAGCCAAGCCAGACAGGGGGCGGATAATTCACCCCTCCACTTT.

V is TRBV27 and J is TRBJ2-2; tentatively, D is TRBD2 (5 bases). The CDR3 runs 15 residues. The V end lost 2 bases, the J end lost 3 bases, and 10 bases lay between the germline ends. CDR1 is MNHEY and CDR2 is SMNVEV in the germline V gene (reference sequence). The CDR3: CASSLIVDYTGELFF. In DNA, the CDR3 is TGTGCCAGCAGTTTAATAGTGGACTACACCGGGGAGCTGTTTTTT.

V gene TRBV6-1 combines with J gene TRBJ2-7, with 7 bases identical to TRBD1. This CDR3 contains 14 residues. V shed 3 bases, J shed 1 base, and the junction held 3 bases outside the gene matches. Germline CDR1 is MNHNS and CDR2 is SASEGT. The DNA of the CDR3 is TGTGCCAGCAGTGAGCAGGGGGTTTCCTACGAGCAGTACTTC. It yields the protein CASSEQGVSYEQYF.

This chain joins TRBV24-1 and TRBJ2-7, with TRBD1 matching 9 bases. The CDR3 is made up of 16 amino acids. CDR1 is KGHDR and CDR2 is SFDVKD in the germline V gene. Losses at the gene ends were 3 bases for V and 2 bases for J; bases not matched to a gene: 7. CDR3 residues: CATSDPGGQGTYEQYF. The CDR3 DNA reads TGTGCCACCAGTGATCCGGGGGGACAGGGAACCTACGAGCAGTACTTC.

This clone was seen a single time. The rearrangement uses TRBV19 and TRBJ2-7; no clear D. The V and J ends lost 5 bases and 0 bases respectively, with 8 bases between them. Germline CDR1 LNHDA, CDR2 SQIVND (reference sequence). The CDR3 totals 13 residues. CDR3 in amino acids: CASSEDFSYEQYF. CDR3 in DNA: TGTGCCAGTAGTGAGGATTTCTCCTACGAGCAGTACTTC.